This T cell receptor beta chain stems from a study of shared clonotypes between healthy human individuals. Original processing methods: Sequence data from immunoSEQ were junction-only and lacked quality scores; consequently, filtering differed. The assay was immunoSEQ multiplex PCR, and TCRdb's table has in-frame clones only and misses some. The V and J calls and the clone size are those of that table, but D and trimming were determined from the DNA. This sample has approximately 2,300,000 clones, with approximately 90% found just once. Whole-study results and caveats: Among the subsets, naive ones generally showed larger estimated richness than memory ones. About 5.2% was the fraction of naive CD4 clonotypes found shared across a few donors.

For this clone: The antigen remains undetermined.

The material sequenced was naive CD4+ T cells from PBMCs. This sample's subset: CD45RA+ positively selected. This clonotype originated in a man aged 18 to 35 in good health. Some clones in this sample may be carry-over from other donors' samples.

For the CDR3, the DNA is TGTGCCAGCAGCTTAACCGGGACCAAAGCTTTCTTT. Its translation is CASSLTGTKAFF. The V call is TRBV11-2, the J call TRBJ1-1; weak D call: TRBD1 (5 bases). The CDR3 totals 12 residues. V dropped 2 bases and J dropped 9 bases, with 10 bases sitting between them. From germline, CDR1 is SGHAT and CDR2 FQNNGV.